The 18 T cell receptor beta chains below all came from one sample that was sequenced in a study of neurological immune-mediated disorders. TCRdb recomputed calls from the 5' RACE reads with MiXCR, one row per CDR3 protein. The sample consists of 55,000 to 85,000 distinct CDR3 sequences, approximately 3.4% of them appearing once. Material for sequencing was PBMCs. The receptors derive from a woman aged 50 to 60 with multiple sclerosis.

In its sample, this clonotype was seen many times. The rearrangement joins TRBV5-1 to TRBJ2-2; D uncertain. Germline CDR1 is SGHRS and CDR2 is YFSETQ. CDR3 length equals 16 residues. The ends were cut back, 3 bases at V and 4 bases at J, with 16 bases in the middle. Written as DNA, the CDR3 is TGCGCCAGCAGCTCGTCCGACTGGCAACTCACCGGGGAGCTGTTTTTT. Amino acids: CASSSSDWQLTGELFF. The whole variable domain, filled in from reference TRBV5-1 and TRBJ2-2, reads KAGVTQTPRYLIKTRGQQVTLSCSPISGHRSVSWYQQTPGQGLQFLFEYFSETQRNKGNFPGRFSGRQFSNSRSEMNVSTLELGDSALYLCASSSSDWQLTGELFFGEGSRLTVL.

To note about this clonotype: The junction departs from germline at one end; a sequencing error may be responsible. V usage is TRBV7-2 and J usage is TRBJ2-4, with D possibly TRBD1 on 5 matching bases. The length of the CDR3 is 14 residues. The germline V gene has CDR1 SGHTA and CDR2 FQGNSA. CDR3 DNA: TGTGCCAGCAGCCCAGGGTTAGCCAAAAAAATTCAGTACTTC. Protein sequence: CASSPGLAKKIQYF. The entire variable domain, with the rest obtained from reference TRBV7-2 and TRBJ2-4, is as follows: GAGVSQSPSNKVTEKGKDVELRCDPISGHTALYWYRQSLGQGLEFLIYFQGNSAPDKSGLPSDRFSAERTGGSVSTLTIQRTQQEDSAVYLCASSPGLAKKIQYFGAGTRLSVL.

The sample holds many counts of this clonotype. This CDR3 is CASSLMGKNIQYF. CDR3 DNA: TGCGCCAGCAGCTTGATGGGCAAAAACATTCAGTACTTC. This chain links TRBV5-1 with TRBJ2-4, with D hard to call. Per the germline V gene, CDR1 is SGHRS and CDR2 is YFSETQ. This CDR3 comprises 13 residues. V was clipped by 1 base and J by 3 bases, with 5 bases between them.

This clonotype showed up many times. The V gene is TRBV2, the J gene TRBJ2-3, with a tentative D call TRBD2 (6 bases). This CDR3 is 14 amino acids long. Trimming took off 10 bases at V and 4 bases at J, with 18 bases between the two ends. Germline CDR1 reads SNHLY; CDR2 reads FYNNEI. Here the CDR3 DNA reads TGTGCCACCGTAGCGGTCCGGGGCGCAGATACGCAGTATTTT. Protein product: CATVAVRGADTQYF.

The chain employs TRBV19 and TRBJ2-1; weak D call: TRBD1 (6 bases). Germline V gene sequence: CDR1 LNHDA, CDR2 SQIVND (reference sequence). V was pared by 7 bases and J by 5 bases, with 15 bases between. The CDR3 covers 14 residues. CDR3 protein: CASTPRGHDNEQFF. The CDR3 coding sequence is TGTGCCAGTACCCCCAGGGGCCATGACAATGAGCAGTTCTTC.

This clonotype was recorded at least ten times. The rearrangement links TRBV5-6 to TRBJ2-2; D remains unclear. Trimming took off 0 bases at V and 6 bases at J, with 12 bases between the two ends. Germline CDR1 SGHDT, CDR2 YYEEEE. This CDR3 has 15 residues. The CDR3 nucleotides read TGTGCCAGCAGCTTGGGACACCTTGGTGCCGGGGAGCTGTTTTTT. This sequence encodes CASSLGHLGAGELFF.

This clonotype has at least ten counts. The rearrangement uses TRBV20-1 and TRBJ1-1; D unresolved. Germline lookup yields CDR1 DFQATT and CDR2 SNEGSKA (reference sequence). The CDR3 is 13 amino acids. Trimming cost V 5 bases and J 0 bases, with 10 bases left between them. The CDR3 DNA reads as TGCAGTGCTCCGGGTGAGATGAACACTGAAGCTTTCTTT. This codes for CSAPGEMNTEAFF.

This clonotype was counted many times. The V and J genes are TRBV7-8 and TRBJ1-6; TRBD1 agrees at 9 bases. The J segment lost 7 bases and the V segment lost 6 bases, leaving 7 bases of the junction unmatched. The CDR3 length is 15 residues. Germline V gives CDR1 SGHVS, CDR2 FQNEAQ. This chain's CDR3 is CASRPSTGGNSPLHF. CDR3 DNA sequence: TGTGCCAGCAGGCCTTCGACAGGGGGGAATTCACCCCTCCACTTT. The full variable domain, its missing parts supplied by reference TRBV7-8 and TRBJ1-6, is GAGVSQSPRYKVAKRGQDVALRCDPISGHVSLFWYQQALGQGPEFLTYFQNEAQLDKSGLPSDRFFAERPEGSVSTLKIQRTQQEDSAVYLCASRPSTGGNSPLHFGNGTRLTVT.

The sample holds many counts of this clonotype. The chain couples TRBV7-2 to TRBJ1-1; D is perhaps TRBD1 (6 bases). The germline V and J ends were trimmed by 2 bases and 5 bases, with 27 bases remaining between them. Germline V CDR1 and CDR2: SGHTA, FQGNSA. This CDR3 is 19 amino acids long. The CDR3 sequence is CASSLKRTGAGAPGTEAFF. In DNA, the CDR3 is TGTGCCAGCAGCTTAAAGAGGACTGGGGCAGGGGCTCCGGGGACTGAAGCTTTCTTT.

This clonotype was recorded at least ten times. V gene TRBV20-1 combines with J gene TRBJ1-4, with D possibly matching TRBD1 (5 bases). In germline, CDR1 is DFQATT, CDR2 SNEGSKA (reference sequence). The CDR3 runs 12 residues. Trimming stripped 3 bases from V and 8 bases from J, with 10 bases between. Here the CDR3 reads CSARGTREKLFF. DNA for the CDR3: TGCAGTGCTAGGGGGACGAGGGAAAAACTGTTTTTT.

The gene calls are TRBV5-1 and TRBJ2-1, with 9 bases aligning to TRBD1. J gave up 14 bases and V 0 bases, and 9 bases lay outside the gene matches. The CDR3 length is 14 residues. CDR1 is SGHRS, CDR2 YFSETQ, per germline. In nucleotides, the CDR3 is TGCGCCAGCAGCTTGGGGCCCCCAACAGGGGGCGAGTTCTTC. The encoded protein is CASSLGPPTGGEFF.

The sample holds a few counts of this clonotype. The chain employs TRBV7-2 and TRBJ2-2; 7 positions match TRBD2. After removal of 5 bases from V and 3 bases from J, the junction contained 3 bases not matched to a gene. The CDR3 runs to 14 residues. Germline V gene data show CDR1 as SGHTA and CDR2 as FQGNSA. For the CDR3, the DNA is TGTGCCAGCAGCCCAGCGGGACACACCGGGGAGCTGTTTTTT. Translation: CASSPAGHTGELFF.

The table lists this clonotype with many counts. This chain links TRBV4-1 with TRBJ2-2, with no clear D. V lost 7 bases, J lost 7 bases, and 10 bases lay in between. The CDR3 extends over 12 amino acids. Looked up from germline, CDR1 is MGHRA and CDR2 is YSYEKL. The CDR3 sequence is CASTASGGELFF. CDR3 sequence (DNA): TGCGCCAGCACTGCATCAGGCGGGGAGCTGTTTTTT.

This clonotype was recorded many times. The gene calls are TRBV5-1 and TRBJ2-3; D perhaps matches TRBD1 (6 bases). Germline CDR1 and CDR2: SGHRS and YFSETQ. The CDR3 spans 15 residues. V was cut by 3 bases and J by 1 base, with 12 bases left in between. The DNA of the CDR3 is TGCGCCAGCAGCTCTTTAGGACAGCGCACAGATACGCAGTATTTT. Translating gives CASSSLGQRTDTQYF.

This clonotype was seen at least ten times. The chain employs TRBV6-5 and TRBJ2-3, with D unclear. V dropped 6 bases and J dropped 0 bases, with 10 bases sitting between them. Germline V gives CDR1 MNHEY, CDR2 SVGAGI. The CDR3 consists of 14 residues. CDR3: CASSPWRSTDTQYF. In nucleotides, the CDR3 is TGTGCCAGCAGCCCATGGCGAAGCACAGATACGCAGTATTTT.

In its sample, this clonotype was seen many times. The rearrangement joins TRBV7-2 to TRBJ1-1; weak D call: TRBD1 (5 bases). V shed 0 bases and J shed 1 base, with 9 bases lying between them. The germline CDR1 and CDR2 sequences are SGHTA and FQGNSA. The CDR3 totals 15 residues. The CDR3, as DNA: TGTGCCAGCAGCTTAGCACCAGGGACGAACACTGAAGCTTTCTTT. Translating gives CASSLAPGTNTEAFF.

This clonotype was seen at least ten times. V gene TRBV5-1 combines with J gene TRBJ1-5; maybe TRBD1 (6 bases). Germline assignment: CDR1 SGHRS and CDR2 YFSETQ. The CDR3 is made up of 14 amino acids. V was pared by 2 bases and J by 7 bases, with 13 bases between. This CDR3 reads CASSLQGGGQPQHF. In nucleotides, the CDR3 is TGCGCCAGCAGCTTACAGGGCGGTGGGCAGCCCCAGCATTTT.

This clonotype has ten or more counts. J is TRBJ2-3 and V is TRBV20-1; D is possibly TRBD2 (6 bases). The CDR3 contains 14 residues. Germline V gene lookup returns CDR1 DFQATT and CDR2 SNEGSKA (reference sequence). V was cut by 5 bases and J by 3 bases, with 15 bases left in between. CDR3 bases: TGCAGTGCTCCACCGGGACTCTGGACAGATACGCAGTATTTT. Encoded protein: CSAPPGLWTDTQYF.